A single sample gave rise to the 5 T cell receptor beta chains below, sequenced in a study of identical twins. MiXCR, run by TCRdb on the 5' RACE reads, gives a single entry per CDR3 protein. The repertoire holds roughly 710,000 distinct CDR3 sequences, with around 6% as singletons. Sequencing was carried out using naive T cells sorted from blood. The receptor set was obtained from a man between 18 and 35 years old in good health.

This clonotype turned up a few times. The chain joins TRBV20-1 to TRBJ2-4; D ambiguous. V lost 1 base, J lost 8 bases, and 12 bases lay in between. The length of the CDR3 is 13 residues. Looked up from germline, CDR1 is DFQATT and CDR2 is SNEGSKA (reference sequence). The CDR3 nucleotides read TGCAGTGCTAGAGTGGGTGGCAGAGACATTCAGTACTTC. Amino acid sequence: CSARVGGRDIQYF.

This clonotype was counted many times. This rearrangement joins TRBV29-1 to TRBJ1-2, with D maybe TRBD1 (5 bases). Germline V gene sequence: CDR1 SQVTM, CDR2 ANQGSEA. The V end lost 4 bases, the J end lost 5 bases, and 14 bases lay between the germline ends. This CDR3 comprises 13 residues. The CDR3 spells CSVGGITGYGYTF. The DNA of the CDR3 is TGCAGCGTTGGGGGGATCACGGGGTATGGCTACACCTTC.

The gene calls are TRBV20-1 and TRBJ2-5; D unresolved. The CDR3 loop spans 14 amino acids. The V end was cut by 4 bases, the J end by 1 base, with 13 bases between. The germline CDR1 and CDR2 sequences are DFQATT and SNEGSKA (reference sequence). The CDR3 coding sequence is TGCAGTGCTACCAACCCCCTACCCCAAGAGACCCAGTACTTC. Protein sequence: CSATNPLPQETQYF.

This clonotype was seen a handful of times. V is TRBV6-5 and J is TRBJ1-1; D not resolved. V was trimmed by 6 bases and J by 5 bases, leaving 10 bases between them. Germline CDR1 reads MNHEY; CDR2 reads SVGAGI. This CDR3 spans 12 amino acids. Here the CDR3 reads CASSNSGTEAFF. CDR3 DNA sequence: TGTGCCAGCAGCAACAGTGGGACTGAAGCTTTCTTT.

This rearrangement joins TRBV20-1 to TRBJ2-1, with 9 bases that match TRBD2. The CDR3 has 15 amino acids. V shed 5 bases and J 8 bases; nucleotides not matched to a gene: 13. CDR1 and CDR2 (germline): DFQATT, SNEGSKA (reference sequence). Written as DNA, the CDR3 is TGCAGTGCTGACGATAGGCGGGAGGGCCGGGATGAGCAGTTCTTC. Translation gives CSADDRREGRDEQFF.